What follows describes a single T cell receptor beta chain. Sequencing was performed with immunoSEQ multiplex PCR; in TCRdb, only in-frame clones are kept and a portion is missing. The table includes under 150,000 clones, around 93% detected once. This sample was included in a study of cytotoxic CD8 clonotypes in ibrutinib-treated CLL. The length of the CDR3 is 17 residues. Germline lookup yields CDR1 LGHNA and CDR2 YNFKEQ. Trimming took off 0 bases at V and 5 bases at J, with 20 bases between the two ends. Sequencing was performed on PBMCs, taken after 12 months of ibrutinib treatment. The chain couples TRBV4-2 to TRBJ2-7; D is undetermined. The clonotype was recovered from a human donor with chronic lymphocytic leukemia. The CDR3 region is CASSQDLWSAPSDEQYF. CDR3 sequence (DNA): TGTGCCAGCAGCCAAGATCTTTGGTCAGCCCCGTCAGACGAGCAGTACTTC.